Below are 24 T cell receptor beta chains sequenced from a single sample in a study of blood T cells in healthy people across ages. Primed by a sample-barcoded 5' primer and a J-beta primer mix, a second PCR proceeded for 7 to 11 cycles. TCRdb used MiXCR to reprocess the 5' RACE reads, holding one entry per CDR3 protein. There are approximately 1,700,000 distinct CDR3 sequences in the sample; around 42% occur only once, and 23% lies in the top ten. Sequenced input: blood. The origin of the receptors is a human donor in good health.

This rearrangement joins TRBV3-1 to TRBJ2-5; a possible D gene is TRBD2 (6 bases). Germline CDR1 LGHDT, CDR2 YNNKEL (reference sequence). The CDR3 runs to 15 residues. V shed 4 bases and J shed 3 bases, with 15 bases lying between them. The CDR3, as DNA: TGTGCCAGCAGCCCACACCTAGGCGGGGAAGAGACCCAGTACTTC. Its translation: CASSPHLGGEETQYF.

About this clonotype: One end of the junction varies from germline; a read error may be responsible. The chain carries TRBV4-1 and TRBJ2-5; 7 nucleotides match TRBD2. The J call may be wrong; the DNA end is better matched by TRBJ2-7. Germline V gene sequence: CDR1 MGHRA, CDR2 YSYEKL. This CDR3 is 13 amino acids long. The chain's CDR3 is CASSHGLVLEQYF. CDR3 DNA sequence: TGCGCTAGCAGCCACGGACTAGTCCTCGAGCAGTACTTC.

The sample holds a few counts of this clonotype. The V and J genes are TRBV7-3 and TRBJ2-1; 11 bases agree with TRBD2. The CDR3 contains 15 residues. Germline CDR1 SGHTA, CDR2 FQGTGA. V lost 4 bases to trimming and J lost 8 bases; unmatched junction nucleotides: 7. CDR3 in amino acids: CASSSLAGGGDEQFF. CDR3 DNA: TGTGCCAGCAGCTCCCTAGCGGGGGGTGGGGATGAGCAGTTCTTC.

J is TRBJ1-2 and V is TRBV12-5; D is ambiguous. The V gene's germline CDR1 is LGHNT and CDR2 FRNRAP. The germline V and J ends were trimmed by 3 bases and 4 bases, with 9 bases remaining between them. The CDR3 length is 13 residues. In DNA form, the CDR3 reads TGTGCTAGTGGTTTACCCGGAAGCTATGGCTACACCTTC. This codes for CASGLPGSYGYTF. The entire variable domain, with the rest obtained from reference TRBV12-5 and TRBJ1-2, is as follows: DARVTQTPRHKVTEMGQEVTMRCQPILGHNTVFWYRQTMMQGLELLAYFRNRAPLDDSGMPKDRFSAEMPDATLATLKIQPSEPRDSAVYFCASGLPGSYGYTFGSGTRLTVV.

This clonotype came up once. The J gene is TRBJ1-2, the V gene TRBV13; TRBD1 aligns across 7 bases. The CDR3 consists of 15 residues. V shed 5 bases, J shed 6 bases, and the junction held 12 bases outside the gene matches. CDR1 is PRHDT and CDR2 is FYEKMQ in the germline V gene (reference sequence). CDR3 loop: CASSLVVGTADGYTF. CDR3 sequence (DNA): TGTGCCAGCAGCCTAGTTGTTGGGACAGCGGATGGCTACACCTTC.

CDR3 protein: CASSFRTGTNEKLFF. For the CDR3, the DNA is TGTGCCAGCAGCTTTCGGACAGGAACTAATGAAAAACTGTTTTTT. The rearrangement uses TRBV5-5 and TRBJ1-4; 7 bases fit TRBD1. Germline CDR1 SGHKS, CDR2 YYEKEE (reference sequence). V lost 2 bases and J lost 1; bases outside the gene matches: 2. This CDR3 spans 15 amino acids.

This chain links TRBV29-1 with TRBJ2-3; maybe TRBD1 (5 bases). Trimming took off 5 bases at V and 4 bases at J, with 7 bases between the two ends. Per the germline V gene, CDR1 is SQVTM and CDR2 is ANQGSEA. This CDR3 is 11 amino acids long. CDR3 nucleotide sequence: TGCAGCGTTCGCAGGGCAGATACGCAGTATTTT. Translation: CSVRRADTQYF.

This clonotype has more than one count but fewer than ten. The rearrangement joins TRBV20-1 to TRBJ1-3; TRBD1 might be the D (6 bases). V lost 4 bases, J lost 4 bases, and 11 bases lay in between. Germline values: CDR1 DFQATT, CDR2 SNEGSKA (reference sequence). This CDR3 contains 13 residues. CDR3 DNA: TGCAGTGCTACTGCAGGGGCCGGAAACACCATATATTTT. The encoded protein is CSATAGAGNTIYF.

This clonotype was picked up a small number of times. J is TRBJ2-1 and V is TRBV7-2; 8 positions match TRBD2. Per germline, CDR1 SGHTA and CDR2 FQGNSA. V was pared by 5 bases and J by 6 bases, with 3 bases of the junction left unmatched. The CDR3 has 13 residues. CDR3 DNA: TGTGCCAGCAGCACCCGGGAGGGCAATGAGCAGTTCTTC. Residues: CASSTREGNEQFF.

The gene calls are TRBV21-1 and TRBJ1-1. TRBV21-1 is marked as a pseudogene. This CDR3 comprises 13 residues. CDR3 DNA sequence: TGTGCCAGCAGCAGCGAAGGGAGGACTGAAGCTTTCTTT. Protein sequence: CASSSEGRTEAFF.

The CDR3 loop is CASSLGGGLEQFF. The CDR3 DNA follows: TGTGCCAGCAGTTTGGGTGGCGGCCTTGAGCAGTTCTTC. V is TRBV27 and J is TRBJ2-1; no clear D gene. The CDR3 totals 13 residues. Germline V gene lookup returns CDR1 MNHEY and CDR2 SMNVEV (reference sequence). V shed 3 bases and J shed 9 bases, with 12 bases lying between them.

The chain joins TRBV29-1 to TRBJ2-2; perhaps TRBD1 as D (5 bases). Germline values: CDR1 SQVTM, CDR2 ANQGSEA. The length of the CDR3 is 14 residues. Trimming removed 5 bases at V and 4 bases at J, with 14 bases between. The CDR3 here is CSVPGHGLTGELFF. CDR3 in DNA: TGCAGCGTTCCCGGACACGGCCTCACCGGGGAGCTGTTTTTT.

This clonotype was seen a single time. This rearrangement joins TRBV7-8 to TRBJ1-1, with D perhaps TRBD1 (5 bases). Germline CDR1 and CDR2: SGHVS and FQNEAQ. The CDR3 totals 14 residues. Between the trimmed V and J ends, which lost 4 bases and 5 bases, there was a span of 14 bases. The CDR3 reads CASSSGTLGTEAFF. The CDR3, as DNA: TGTGCCAGCAGCTCCGGGACCCTGGGGACTGAAGCTTTCTTT.

The chain joins TRBV29-1 to TRBJ1-2, with a tentative D call TRBD1 (6 bases). Germline V gene data show CDR1 as SQVTM and CDR2 as ANQGSEA. V lost 6 bases to trimming and J lost 2 bases, with 28 bases between them. The CDR3 is 18 amino acids. The chain's CDR3 is CSVFPLIEDSSLNYGYTF. The CDR3 DNA reads as TGCAGCGTCTTTCCCCTAATAGAGGACAGTAGTCTAAACTATGGCTACACCTTC.

This clonotype was found a few times. This chain uses TRBV6-2 or TRBV6-3 with TRBJ2-1; D not resolved. The CDR3 is 14 residues long. Between the trimmed V and J ends, which lost 0 bases and 0 bases, there was a span of 3 bases. Germline loops: CDR1 MNHEY, CDR2 SVGEGT. The CDR3 sequence: CASSYSTSYNEQFF. Here the CDR3 DNA reads TGTGCCAGCAGTTACTCCACCTCCTACAATGAGCAGTTCTTC.

This sequence joins TRBV12-3 or TRBV12-4 and TRBJ2-4; D possibly uses TRBD1 or TRBD2 (5 bases each). V lost 6 bases, J lost 7 bases, and 16 bases lay in between. This CDR3 has 14 residues. CDR3 residues: CASSIGAGLNIQYF. The CDR3 DNA reads TGTGCCAGCAGCATAGGGGCGGGTCTGAACATTCAGTACTTC.

The chain employs TRBV28 and TRBJ1-2, with TRBD1 matching over 8 bases. V was pared by 3 bases and J by 8 bases, with 14 bases of the junction left unmatched. Germline V CDR1 and CDR2: MDHEN, SYDVKM. This CDR3 spans 16 amino acids. The CDR3 DNA reads as TGTGCCAGCAGTTTTGGCCAGGGGGCCACGATTAGAGGCTACACCTTC. Residues: CASSFGQGATIRGYTF.

This clonotype was detected only once. The V call is TRBV6-2 or TRBV6-3, the J call TRBJ2-4; D gene ambiguous. The CDR3 loop spans 9 amino acids. Trimming took off 8 bases at V and 13 bases at J, with 9 bases between the two ends. Germline V gene data show CDR1 as MNHEY and CDR2 as SVGEGT. The CDR3 sequence is CASGVEQYF. CDR3 coding DNA: TGTGCCAGCGGGGTTGAGCAGTACTTC.

V gene TRBV6-5 combines with J gene TRBJ2-6; D uncertain. The CDR3 is made up of 15 amino acids. Looked up from germline, CDR1 is MNHEY and CDR2 is SVGAGI. Trimming left V 6 bases short and J 0 bases short, with 9 bases between. The CDR3 DNA reads TGTGCCAGCAGACGGATCGACTCTGGGGCCAACGTCCTGACTTTC. Amino acids: CASRRIDSGANVLTF.

This chain links TRBV27 with TRBJ2-7; 7 bases line up with TRBD1. CDR3 length: 16 amino acids. After removal of 2 bases from V and 3 bases from J, the junction contained 10 bases not matched to a gene. CDR1 and CDR2 from the germline V gene are MNHEY and SMNVEV (reference sequence). The CDR3 coding sequence is TGTGCCAGCAGTTTAGGGGAGCCGGGACAGATCTACGAGCAGTACTTC. As protein: CASSLGEPGQIYEQYF.

This clonotype was counted many times. The gene calls are TRBV3-1 and TRBJ2-6, with no clear D. CDR3 size: 17 residues. V lost 7 bases and J 0 bases, leaving 16 bases between the germline ends. The V gene's germline CDR1 is LGHDT and CDR2 YNNKEL (reference sequence). CDR3 sequence reads: CASNLGSGFSGANVLTF. The CDR3 coding sequence is TGTGCCAGCAATTTGGGATCCGGTTTCTCTGGGGCCAACGTCCTGACTTTC.

This chain connects TRBV28 to TRBJ2-5; D not certain. The length of the CDR3 is 14 residues. The V end was cut by 1 base, the J end by 2 bases, with 8 bases between. The germline gives CDR1 MDHEN, CDR2 SYDVKM. The CDR3 sequence: CASSLSPEQETQYF. CDR3 DNA sequence: TGTGCCAGCAGTTTATCACCAGAACAAGAGACCCAGTACTTC.

The chain uses TRBV2 and TRBJ1-1; D is uncertain. With 3 bases removed from V and 4 bases from J, the gap between germline ends came to 15 bases. This CDR3 has 15 residues. CDR1 and CDR2 (germline): SNHLY, FYNNEI. The CDR3 here is CASSEGPAGITEAFF. The DNA of the CDR3 is TGTGCCAGCAGTGAGGGCCCCGCGGGGATCACTGAAGCTTTCTTT.

This chain uses TRBV5-4 with TRBJ1-1; D gene unclear. The V gene's germline CDR1 is SGHNT and CDR2 YYREEE (reference sequence). V lost 3 bases and J lost 10, with 13 bases in between. The CDR3 totals 12 residues. Here the CDR3 DNA reads TGTGCCAGCAGCTGGGCTCAGAATGGAGCTTTCTTT. This translates into CASSWAQNGAFF.